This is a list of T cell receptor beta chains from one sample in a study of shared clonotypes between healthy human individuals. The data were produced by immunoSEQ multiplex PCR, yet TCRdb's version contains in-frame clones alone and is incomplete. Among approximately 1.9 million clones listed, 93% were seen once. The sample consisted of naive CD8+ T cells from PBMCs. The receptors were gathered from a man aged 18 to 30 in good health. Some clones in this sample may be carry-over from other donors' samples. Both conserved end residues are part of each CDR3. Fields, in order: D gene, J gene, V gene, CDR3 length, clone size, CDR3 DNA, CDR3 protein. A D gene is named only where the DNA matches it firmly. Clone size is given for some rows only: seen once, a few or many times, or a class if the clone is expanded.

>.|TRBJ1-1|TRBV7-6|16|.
TGTGCCAGCAGCTTAGCGGGGGCAGGGGAGGACACTGAAGCTTTCTTT
CASSLAGAGEDTEAFF
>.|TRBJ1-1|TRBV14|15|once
TGTGCCAGCAGCCAAGGAGGCGGCGGGGGGGCTGAAGCTTTCTTT
CASSQGGGGGAEAFF
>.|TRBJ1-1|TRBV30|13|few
TGTGCCTGGAGTCTTACAGAGAACACTGAAGCTTTCTTT
CAWSLTENTEAFF
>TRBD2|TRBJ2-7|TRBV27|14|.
TGTGCCAGCACCCCACTAGCGGGAGGGGTCGAGCAGTACTTC
CASTPLAGGVEQYF
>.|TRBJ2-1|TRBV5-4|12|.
TGTGCCAGCAGCCTTTACAGCAATGAGCAGTTCTTC
CASSLYSNEQFF
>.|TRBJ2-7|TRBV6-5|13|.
TGTGCCAGCAGTTGGGACCCCCTGGCCGAGCAGTACTTC
CASSWDPLAEQYF
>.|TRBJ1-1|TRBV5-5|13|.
TGTGCCAGCAGCTTGGAGCTGTACACTGAAGCTTTCTTT
CASSLELYTEAFF
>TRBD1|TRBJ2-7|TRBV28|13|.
TGTGCCAGCAGTCATGACAGGGCCCACGAGCAGTACTTC
CASSHDRAHEQYF
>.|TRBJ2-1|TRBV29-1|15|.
TGCAGCGCACGGGACACCTTAATTCACTACAATGAGCAGTTCTTC
CSARDTLIHYNEQFF
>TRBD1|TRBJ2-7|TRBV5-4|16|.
TGTGCCAGCAGCGGGTACGGGGACAGATTGGACTACGAGCAGTACTTC
CASSGYGDRLDYEQYF
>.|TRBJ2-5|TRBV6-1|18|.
TGTGCCAGCAGTGAAGCGGGGATCGGGGGGCGGATTCACGAGACCCAGTACTTC
CASSEAGIGGRIHETQYF
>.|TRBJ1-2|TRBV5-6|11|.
TGTGCCAGCAGCGGGGGCGATGGCTACACCTTC
CASSGGDGYTF
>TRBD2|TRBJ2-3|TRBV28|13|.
TGTGCCAGCAGCCCCGGGGGGACAGATACGCAGTATTTT
CASSPGGTDTQYF
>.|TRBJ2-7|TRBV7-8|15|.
TGTGCCAGCAGCTGGGGTGCGGGACTCTCCTACGAGCAGTACTTC
CASSWGAGLSYEQYF
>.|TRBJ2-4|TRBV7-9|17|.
TGTGCCTCTGAAGAATGGGCAGACGACGTAGCCAAAAACATTCAGTACTTC
CASEEWADDVAKNIQYF
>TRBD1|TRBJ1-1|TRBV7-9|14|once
TGTGCCAGCAAGACACAGGGGGTCGGCACTGAAGCTTTCTTT
CASKTQGVGTEAFF
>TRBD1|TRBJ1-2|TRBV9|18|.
TGTGCCAGCAGCGACCCGGGGACAGGGGCGGAACAAGGCTATGGCTACACCTTC
CASSDPGTGAEQGYGYTF
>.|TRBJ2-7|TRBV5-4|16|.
TGTGCCAGCAGTCCCAGTATGGTGTCAGGCAGCTACGAGCAGTACTTC
CASSPSMVSGSYEQYF
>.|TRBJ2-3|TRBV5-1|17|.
TGCGCCAGCAGCTTGGCCTTCGTTAGTGGGTCCTCGGATACGCAGTATTTT
CASSLAFVSGSSDTQYF
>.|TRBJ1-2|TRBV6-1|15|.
TGTGCCACACCGAAACCGGGCGGGTCTAACTATGGCTACACCTTC
CATPKPGGSNYGYTF
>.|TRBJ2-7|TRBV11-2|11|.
TGTGCCAGCAGCTTACAGGCCGAGCAGTACTTC
CASSLQAEQYF
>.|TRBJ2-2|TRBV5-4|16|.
TGTGCCAGCAGCAAAAAAGGAGGACGGGGCACCGGGGAGCTGTTTTTT
CASSKKGGRGTGELFF
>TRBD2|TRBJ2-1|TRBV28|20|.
TGTGCCAGCAGTCGAACTGTCGGACTAGCGGGACTAGAGAAATACAATGAGCAGTTCTTC
CASSRTVGLAGLEKYNEQFF
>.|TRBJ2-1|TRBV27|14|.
TGTGCCAGCAGTTTCGTCGGGACGTATAATGAGCAGTTCTTC
CASSFVGTYNEQFF
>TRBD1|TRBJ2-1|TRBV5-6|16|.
TGTGCCAGCAGCCAGGACAGGGTTATTCTAGACAATGAGCAGTTCTTC
CASSQDRVILDNEQFF
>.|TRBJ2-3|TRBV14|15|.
TGTGCCAGCAGCCAGTACCGGGGGACTACAGATACGCAGTATTTT
CASSQYRGTTDTQYF
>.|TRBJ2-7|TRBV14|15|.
TGTGCCAGCAGCCAAGCGGCAGCACCTTTCTACGAGCAGTACTTC
CASSQAAAPFYEQYF
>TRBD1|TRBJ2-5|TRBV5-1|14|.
TGCGCCAGCAGTTGGTCAGGGGGTGACGAGACCCAGTACTTC
CASSWSGGDETQYF
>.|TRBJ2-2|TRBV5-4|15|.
TGTGCCAGCATAAAAAAGGCCTCTAACACCGGGGAGCTGTTTTTT
CASIKKASNTGELFF
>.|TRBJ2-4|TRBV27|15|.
TGTGCCAGCAGCATTCAGGGAAGTGCCAAAAACATTCAGTACTTC
CASSIQGSAKNIQYF
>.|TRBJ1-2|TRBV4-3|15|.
TGCGCCAGCAGCCAAGTGTACGGAGGGATGGTCGGCTACACCTTC
CASSQVYGGMVGYTF
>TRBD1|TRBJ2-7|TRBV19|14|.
TGTGCCAGTGGGACCGGGACAGGACCCTACGAGCAGTACTTC
CASGTGTGPYEQYF
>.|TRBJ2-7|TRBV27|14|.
TGTGCCAGCAGCACCCGGGCGAGTCTCTACGAGCAGTACTTC
CASSTRASLYEQYF
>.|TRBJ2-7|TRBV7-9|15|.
TGTGCCAGCAGATTAGAGAGGGCCCCATCCTACGAGCAGTACTTC
CASRLERAPSYEQYF
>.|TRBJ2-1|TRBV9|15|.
TGTGCCAGCAGCGTAAACAGCGGACTCTACAATGAGCAGTTCTTC
CASSVNSGLYNEQFF
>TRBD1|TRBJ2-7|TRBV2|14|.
TGTGCCAGCAGATGGGACAGGGGCGGTTACGAGCAGTACTTC
CASRWDRGGYEQYF
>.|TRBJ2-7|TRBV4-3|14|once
TGCGCCAGCAGCCCCCAAGTCCGAGCCTACGAGCAGTACTTC
CASSPQVRAYEQYF
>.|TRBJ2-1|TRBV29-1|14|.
TGCAGCGCCTCGCGCAGGGTGTCCAGCGATGAGCAGTTCTTC
CSASRRVSSDEQFF
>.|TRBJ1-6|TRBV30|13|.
TGTGCCTGGGAACAGGATAATAATTCACCCCTCCACTTT
CAWEQDNNSPLHF
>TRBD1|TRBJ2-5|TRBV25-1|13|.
TGTGCCAGCAACCGGGACAGGGCAGAGACCCAGTACTTC
CASNRDRAETQYF
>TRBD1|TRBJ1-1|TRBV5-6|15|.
TGTGCCAGCAGCAAAATGACAGGGCAGAACACTGAAGCTTTCTTT
CASSKMTGQNTEAFF
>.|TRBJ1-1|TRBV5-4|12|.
TGTGCCAGCGGCCAGGGGAGGACTGAAGCTTTCTTT
CASGQGRTEAFF
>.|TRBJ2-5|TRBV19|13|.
TGTGCCAGCGGCCCCTGGGACCAAGAGACCCAGTACTTC
CASGPWDQETQYF
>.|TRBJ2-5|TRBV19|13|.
TGTGCCAGTAGAGGACAGAACCAAGAGACCCAGTACTTC
CASRGQNQETQYF
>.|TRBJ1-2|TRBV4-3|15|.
TGCGCCAGCAGCCAAGATGGGGCTGCCACCTACGGCTACACCTTC
CASSQDGAATYGYTF
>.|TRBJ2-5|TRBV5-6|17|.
TGTGCCAGCAGCACTACCCCGGGTTGGGGGGCAGAAGAGACCCAGTACTTC
CASSTTPGWGAEETQYF
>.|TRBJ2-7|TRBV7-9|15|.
TGTGCCAGCGCGTTCACCGGGACATCAGGCTACGAGCAGTACTTC
CASAFTGTSGYEQYF
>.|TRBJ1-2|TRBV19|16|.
TGTGCCAGTAGCAAATCGGAGACTGGAGGCCTTGATGGCTACACCTTC
CASSKSETGGLDGYTF
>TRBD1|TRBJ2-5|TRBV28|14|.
TGTGCCAGCAGTTCGGGACAGTACCAAGAGACCCAGTACTTC
CASSSGQYQETQYF
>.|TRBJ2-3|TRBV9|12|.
TGTGCCAGCAGCCCCAGTGCAGATACGCAGTATTTT
CASSPSADTQYF
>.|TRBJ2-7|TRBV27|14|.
TGTGCCAGCAGTTTATCCACAGGGTGGTACGAGCAGTACTTC
CASSLSTGWYEQYF
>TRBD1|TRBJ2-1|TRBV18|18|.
TGTGCCAGCTCCCTATTAGAGACAGGGTTCGGCACCTACAATGAGCAGTTCTTC
CASSLLETGFGTYNEQFF
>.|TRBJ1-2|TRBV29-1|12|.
TGCAGCGTTGTGAAGGGGCTCTATGGCTACACCTTC
CSVVKGLYGYTF
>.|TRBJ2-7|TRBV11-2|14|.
TGTGCCAGCAGCTTAGGGGGGTCCCTTAGGGAGCAGTACTTC
CASSLGGSLREQYF
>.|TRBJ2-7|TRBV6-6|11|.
TGTGCCAGCGGACCCGTCCACGAGCAGTACTTC
CASGPVHEQYF